The present entry profiles one T cell receptor beta chain with its context. No antigen is known for it. The record originates from a study of blood T cells in healthy people across ages. Study-wide context: About one barcoded TCR beta cDNA was captured per two T cells. Findings and limits, study-wide: When set beside aged donors, long-lived donors presented more naive CD4+ cells and higher diversity. TCR beta diversity was tightly associated with the proportion of naive T cells.

The germline gives CDR1 LNHDA, CDR2 SQIVND (reference sequence). This CDR3 has 14 residues. V dropped 5 bases and J dropped 0 bases, with 11 bases sitting between them. The use of a sample-barcoded 5' primer and a J-beta primer mix characterized a second PCR of about 7 to 12 cycles. One entry per CDR3 protein, called by TCRdb with MiXCR from the 5' RACE reads. Of around 580,000 distinct CDR3 sequences listed, around 50% were seen once; the top ten hold 20% to 25%. The source is a man older than 75 in good health. This rearrangement joins TRBV19 to TRBJ2-7; a weak D match, TRBD2 (6 bases). The sequenced sample was blood. The CDR3 is CASSVGGRSYEQYF. The CDR3 nucleotides are TGTGCCAGTAGTGTGGGGGGACGCTCCTACGAGCAGTACTTC.